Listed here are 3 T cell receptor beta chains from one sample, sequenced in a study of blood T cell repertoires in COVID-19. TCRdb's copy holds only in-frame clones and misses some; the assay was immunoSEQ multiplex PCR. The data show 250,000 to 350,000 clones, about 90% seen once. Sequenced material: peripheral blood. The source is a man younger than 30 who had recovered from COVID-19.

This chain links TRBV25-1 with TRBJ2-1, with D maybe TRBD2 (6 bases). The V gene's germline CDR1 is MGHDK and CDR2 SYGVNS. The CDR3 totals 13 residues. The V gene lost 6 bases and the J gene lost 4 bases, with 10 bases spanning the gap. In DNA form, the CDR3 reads TGTGCCAGCAGCCGGGACTTATACAATGAGCAGTTCTTC. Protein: CASSRDLYNEQFF.

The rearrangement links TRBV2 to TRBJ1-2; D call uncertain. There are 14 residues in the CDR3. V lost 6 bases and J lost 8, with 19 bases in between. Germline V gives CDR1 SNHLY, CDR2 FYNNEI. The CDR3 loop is CASSSNMGPGGYTF. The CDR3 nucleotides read TGTGCCAGCAGCAGCAACATGGGCCCGGGGGGCTACACCTTC.

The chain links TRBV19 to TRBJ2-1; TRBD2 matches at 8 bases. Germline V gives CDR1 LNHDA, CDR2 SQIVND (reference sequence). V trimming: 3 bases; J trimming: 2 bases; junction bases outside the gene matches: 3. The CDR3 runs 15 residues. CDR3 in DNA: TGTGCCAGTAGTATTGGGGGACTAGCCTACAATGAGCAGTTCTTC. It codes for CASSIGGLAYNEQFF.